This entry concerns a single T cell receptor (beta chain). The target antigen is unknown. This entry belongs to a study of immune evolution from preneoplasia to lung adenocarcinoma. Study-level points and caveats: Top clone share appeared to fall from AAH through AIS, MIA, adenocarcinoma.

The repertoire was sequenced with immunoSEQ multiplex PCR; TCRdb's copy has only in-frame clones and lacks some. This sample has some 2,500 clones; 80% to 85% occur once, and the top ten carry 5.3%. This clonotype was obtained from a person in their sixties or seventies with invasive lung adenocarcinoma. Sequenced sample: FFPE invasive lung adenocarcinoma tissue.

CDR3 sequence reads: CASSLGVSLYGYTF. CDR3 coding DNA: TGTGCCAGCAGCTTAGGTGTCAGCCTCTATGGCTACACCTTC. The chain carries TRBV7-9 and TRBJ1-2; D is uncertain. Trimming stripped 1 base from V and 4 bases from J, with 10 bases between. CDR3 length equals 14 residues. From germline, CDR1 is SEHNR and CDR2 FQNEAQ (reference sequence).